Listed here are 10 T cell receptor beta chains from one sample, sequenced in a study of T cell responses to AZD1222 COVID-19 vaccine. The data were produced by immunoSEQ multiplex PCR, yet TCRdb's version contains in-frame clones alone and is incomplete. The repertoire holds more than 60,000 clones, approximately 90% seen once, with roughly 24% in the top ten. Sequenced material: peripheral blood, taken on day 0 of AZD1222 vaccination. The receptors come from an adult in good health.

The J gene is TRBJ1-6, the V gene TRBV7-3, with D hard to call. CDR3 length: 14 residues. Per germline, CDR1 SGHTA and CDR2 FQGTGA. Trimming cost V 2 bases and J 6 bases, with 8 bases left between them. CDR3 in amino acids: CASSLWAANSPLHF. The CDR3 nucleotides are TGTGCCAGCAGCTTATGGGCAGCTAATTCACCCCTCCACTTT.

The J gene is TRBJ1-1, the V gene TRBV5-1, with TRBD1 matching 7 bases. This CDR3 has 13 amino acids. Trimming removed 4 bases from V and 5 bases from J; junction bases left unmatched: 5. Germline V gene sequence: CDR1 SGHRS, CDR2 YFSETQ. CDR3 coding DNA: TGCGCCAGCAGCCAACAACAGGGGACTGAAGCTTTCTTT. This encodes CASSQQQGTEAFF. The full variable domain, completed using reference TRBV5-1 and TRBJ1-1, is KAGVTQTPRYLIKTRGQQVTLSCSPISGHRSVSWYQQTPGQGLQFLFEYFSETQRNKGNFPGRFSGRQFSNSRSEMNVSTLELGDSALYLCASSQQQGTEAFFGQGTRLTVV.

The chain employs TRBV4-1 and TRBJ2-5; D not resolved. Germline lookup yields CDR1 MGHRA and CDR2 YSYEKL. Trimming cost V 8 bases and J 2 bases, with 15 bases left between them. The CDR3 length is 14 residues. CDR3 sequence: CASRLSWGQETQYF. CDR3 sequence (DNA): TGCGCCAGCCGTTTGAGTTGGGGACAAGAGACCCAGTACTTC.

This rearrangement joins TRBV7-2 to TRBJ2-5, with 8 positions matching TRBD2. Trimming removed 5 bases from V and 0 bases from J; junction bases left unmatched: 2. Germline lookup yields CDR1 SGHTA and CDR2 FQGNSA. The CDR3 totals 14 residues. CDR3 coding DNA: TGTGCCAGCAGCCGGGGGGGGAACCAAGAGACCCAGTACTTC. Translating it yields CASSRGGNQETQYF.

In this sample, this clone turned up a few times. The V gene is TRBV7-2, the J gene TRBJ2-4, with TRBD2 matching 7 bases. V trimming: 6 bases; J trimming: 12 bases; junction bases outside the gene matches: 20. The germline CDR1 and CDR2 sequences are SGHTA and FQGNSA. There are 16 residues in the CDR3. The chain's CDR3 is CASRVGSGAGRTPQYF. CDR3 DNA: TGTGCCAGCAGGGTGGGGAGCGGAGCGGGGAGGACCCCTCAGTACTTC.

The V call is TRBV18, the J call TRBJ1-5; unclear D gene. CDR3 length: 17 residues. Germline V lookup: CDR1 KGHSH, CDR2 LQKENI. The V end lost 6 bases, the J end lost 2 bases, and 20 bases lay between the germline ends. CDR3 region: CASSSSPFRIGNQPQHF. DNA of the CDR3: TGTGCCAGCTCTTCGTCACCGTTCAGGATTGGCAATCAGCCCCAGCATTTT.

The genes are TRBV11-2 and TRBJ2-7; 11 bases are shared with TRBD2. Germline-derived CDR1 and CDR2 are SGHAT and FQNNGV. The CDR3 contains 16 residues. J gave up 4 bases and V 1 base, and 6 bases lay outside the gene matches. CDR3 sequence: CASSLAPGLAEYEQYF. The CDR3 bases are TGTGCCAGCAGCTTAGCGCCGGGACTAGCGGAATACGAGCAGTACTTC. Based on the CDR3 plus reference TRBV11-2 and TRBJ2-7, the full variable domain is EAGVAQSPRYKIIEKRQSVAFWCNPISGHATLYWYQQILGQGPKLLIQFQNNGVVDDSQLPKDRFSAERLKGVDSTLKIQPAKLEDSAVYLCASSLAPGLAEYEQYFGPGTRLTVT.

The CDR3 region is CASSQASSLITGELFF. In nucleotides, the CDR3 is TGTGCCAGCAGCCAAGCATCTAGTCTGATCACCGGGGAGCTGTTTTTT. The chain carries TRBV3-1 (or the pseudogene TRBV3-2) and TRBJ2-2; D gene unclear. V was shortened by 1 base and J by 4 bases, with 13 bases between the two germline ends. The CDR3 length is 16 residues. Germline CDR1 reads LGHDT; CDR2 reads YNNKEL (reference sequence).

The rearrangement links TRBV19 to TRBJ1-1; D is ambiguous. The germline V gene has CDR1 LNHDA and CDR2 SQIVND (reference sequence). CDR3 length: 14 residues. V was shortened by 2 bases and J by 0 bases, with 7 bases between the two germline ends. The CDR3: CASSIKGLNTEAFF. CDR3 bases: TGTGCCAGTAGTATAAAAGGACTGAACACTGAAGCTTTCTTT.

This clone was seen only once. The rearrangement uses TRBV28 and TRBJ2-3; TRBD1 aligns across 7 bases. The J segment lost 1 base and the V segment lost 6 bases, leaving 7 bases of the junction unmatched. The length of the CDR3 is 15 residues. Germline assignment: CDR1 MDHEN and CDR2 SYDVKM. The CDR3 here is CASSEPGTGTDTQYF. The DNA for the CDR3 is TGTGCCAGCAGCGAGCCCGGGACAGGCACAGATACGCAGTATTTT.